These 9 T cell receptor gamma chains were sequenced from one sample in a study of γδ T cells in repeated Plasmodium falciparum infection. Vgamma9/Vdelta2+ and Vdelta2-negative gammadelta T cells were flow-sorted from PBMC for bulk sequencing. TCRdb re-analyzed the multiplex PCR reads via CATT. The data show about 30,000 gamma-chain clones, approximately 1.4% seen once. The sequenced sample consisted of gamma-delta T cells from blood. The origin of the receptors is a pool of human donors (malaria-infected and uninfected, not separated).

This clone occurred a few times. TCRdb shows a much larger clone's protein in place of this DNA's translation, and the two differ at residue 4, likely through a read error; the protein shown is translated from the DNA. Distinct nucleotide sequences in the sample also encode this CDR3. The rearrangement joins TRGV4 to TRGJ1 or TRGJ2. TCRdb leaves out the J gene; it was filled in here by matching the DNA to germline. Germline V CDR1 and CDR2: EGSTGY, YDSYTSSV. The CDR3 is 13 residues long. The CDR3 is CATRDGPPGKKLF. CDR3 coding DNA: TGTGCCACCCGGGATGGTCCCCCGGGGAAGAAACTCTTT.

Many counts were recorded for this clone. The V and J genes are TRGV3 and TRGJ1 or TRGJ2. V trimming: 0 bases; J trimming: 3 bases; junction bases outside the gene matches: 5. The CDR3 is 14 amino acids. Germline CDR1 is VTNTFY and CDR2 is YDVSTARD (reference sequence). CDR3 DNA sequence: TGTGCCACCTGGGACAGGCTGGGTTATTATAAGAAACTCTTT. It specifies CATWDRLGYYKKLF.

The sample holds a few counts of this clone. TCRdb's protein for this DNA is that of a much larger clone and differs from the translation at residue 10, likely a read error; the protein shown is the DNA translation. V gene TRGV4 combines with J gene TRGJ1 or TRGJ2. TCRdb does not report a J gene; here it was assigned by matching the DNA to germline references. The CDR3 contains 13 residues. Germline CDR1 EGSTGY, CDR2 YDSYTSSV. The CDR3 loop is CATWDGDYYEKLF. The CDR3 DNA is TGTGCCACCTGGGATGGCGATTATTATGAGAAACTCTTT.

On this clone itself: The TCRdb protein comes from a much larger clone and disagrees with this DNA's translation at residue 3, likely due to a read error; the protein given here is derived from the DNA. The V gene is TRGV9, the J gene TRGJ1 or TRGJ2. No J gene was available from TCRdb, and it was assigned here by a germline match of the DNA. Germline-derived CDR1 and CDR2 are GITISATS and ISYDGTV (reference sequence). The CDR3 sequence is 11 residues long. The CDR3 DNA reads TGTGCCTCGTGGTGGACTTATAAGAAACTCTTT. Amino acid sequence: CASWWTYKKLF.

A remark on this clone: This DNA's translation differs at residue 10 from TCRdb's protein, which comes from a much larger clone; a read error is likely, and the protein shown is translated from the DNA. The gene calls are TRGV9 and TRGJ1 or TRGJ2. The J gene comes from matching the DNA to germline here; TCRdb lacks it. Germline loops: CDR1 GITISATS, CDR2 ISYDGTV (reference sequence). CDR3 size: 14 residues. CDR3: CALWEVHGYCKKLF. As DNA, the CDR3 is TGTGCCTTGTGGGAGGTGCACGGTTATTGTAAGAAACTCTTT.

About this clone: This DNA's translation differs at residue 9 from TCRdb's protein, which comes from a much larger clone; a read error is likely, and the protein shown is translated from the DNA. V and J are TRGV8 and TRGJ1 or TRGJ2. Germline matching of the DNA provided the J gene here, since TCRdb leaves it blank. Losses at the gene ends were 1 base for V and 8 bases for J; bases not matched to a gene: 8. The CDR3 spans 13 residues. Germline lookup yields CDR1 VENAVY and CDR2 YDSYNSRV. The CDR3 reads CATWDRKYDKKLF. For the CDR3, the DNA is TGTGCCACCTGGGATAGAAAATATGATAAGAAACTCTTT.

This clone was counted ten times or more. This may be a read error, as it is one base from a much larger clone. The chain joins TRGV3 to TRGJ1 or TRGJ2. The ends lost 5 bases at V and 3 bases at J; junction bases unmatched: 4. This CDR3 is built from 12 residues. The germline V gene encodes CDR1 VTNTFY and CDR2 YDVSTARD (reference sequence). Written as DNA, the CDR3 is TGTGCCACCTGGGGGTTTTATTATAAGAAACTCTTT. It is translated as CATWGFYYKKLF.

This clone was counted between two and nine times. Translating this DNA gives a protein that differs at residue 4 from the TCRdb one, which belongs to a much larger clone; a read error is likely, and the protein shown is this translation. In DNA, the CDR3 is TGTGCCTTGCGGGAGCCGCGAAATTATTATAAGAAACTCTTT. This codes for CALREPRNYYKKLF. V and J are TRGV9 and TRGJ1 or TRGJ2. TCRdb leaves out the J gene; it was filled in here by matching the DNA to germline. Germline V lookup: CDR1 GITISATS, CDR2 ISYDGTV (reference sequence). CDR3 length: 14 amino acids.

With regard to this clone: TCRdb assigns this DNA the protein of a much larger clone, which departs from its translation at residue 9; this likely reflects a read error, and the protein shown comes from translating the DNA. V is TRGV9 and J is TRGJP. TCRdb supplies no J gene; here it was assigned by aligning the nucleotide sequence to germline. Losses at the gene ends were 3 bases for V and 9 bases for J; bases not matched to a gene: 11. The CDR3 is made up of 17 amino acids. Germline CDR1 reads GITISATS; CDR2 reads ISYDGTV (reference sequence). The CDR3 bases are TGTGCCTTGTGGGAGAGAGAAGAAGGGTTGGGCAAAAAAATCAAGGTATTT. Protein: CALWEREEGLGKKIKVF.